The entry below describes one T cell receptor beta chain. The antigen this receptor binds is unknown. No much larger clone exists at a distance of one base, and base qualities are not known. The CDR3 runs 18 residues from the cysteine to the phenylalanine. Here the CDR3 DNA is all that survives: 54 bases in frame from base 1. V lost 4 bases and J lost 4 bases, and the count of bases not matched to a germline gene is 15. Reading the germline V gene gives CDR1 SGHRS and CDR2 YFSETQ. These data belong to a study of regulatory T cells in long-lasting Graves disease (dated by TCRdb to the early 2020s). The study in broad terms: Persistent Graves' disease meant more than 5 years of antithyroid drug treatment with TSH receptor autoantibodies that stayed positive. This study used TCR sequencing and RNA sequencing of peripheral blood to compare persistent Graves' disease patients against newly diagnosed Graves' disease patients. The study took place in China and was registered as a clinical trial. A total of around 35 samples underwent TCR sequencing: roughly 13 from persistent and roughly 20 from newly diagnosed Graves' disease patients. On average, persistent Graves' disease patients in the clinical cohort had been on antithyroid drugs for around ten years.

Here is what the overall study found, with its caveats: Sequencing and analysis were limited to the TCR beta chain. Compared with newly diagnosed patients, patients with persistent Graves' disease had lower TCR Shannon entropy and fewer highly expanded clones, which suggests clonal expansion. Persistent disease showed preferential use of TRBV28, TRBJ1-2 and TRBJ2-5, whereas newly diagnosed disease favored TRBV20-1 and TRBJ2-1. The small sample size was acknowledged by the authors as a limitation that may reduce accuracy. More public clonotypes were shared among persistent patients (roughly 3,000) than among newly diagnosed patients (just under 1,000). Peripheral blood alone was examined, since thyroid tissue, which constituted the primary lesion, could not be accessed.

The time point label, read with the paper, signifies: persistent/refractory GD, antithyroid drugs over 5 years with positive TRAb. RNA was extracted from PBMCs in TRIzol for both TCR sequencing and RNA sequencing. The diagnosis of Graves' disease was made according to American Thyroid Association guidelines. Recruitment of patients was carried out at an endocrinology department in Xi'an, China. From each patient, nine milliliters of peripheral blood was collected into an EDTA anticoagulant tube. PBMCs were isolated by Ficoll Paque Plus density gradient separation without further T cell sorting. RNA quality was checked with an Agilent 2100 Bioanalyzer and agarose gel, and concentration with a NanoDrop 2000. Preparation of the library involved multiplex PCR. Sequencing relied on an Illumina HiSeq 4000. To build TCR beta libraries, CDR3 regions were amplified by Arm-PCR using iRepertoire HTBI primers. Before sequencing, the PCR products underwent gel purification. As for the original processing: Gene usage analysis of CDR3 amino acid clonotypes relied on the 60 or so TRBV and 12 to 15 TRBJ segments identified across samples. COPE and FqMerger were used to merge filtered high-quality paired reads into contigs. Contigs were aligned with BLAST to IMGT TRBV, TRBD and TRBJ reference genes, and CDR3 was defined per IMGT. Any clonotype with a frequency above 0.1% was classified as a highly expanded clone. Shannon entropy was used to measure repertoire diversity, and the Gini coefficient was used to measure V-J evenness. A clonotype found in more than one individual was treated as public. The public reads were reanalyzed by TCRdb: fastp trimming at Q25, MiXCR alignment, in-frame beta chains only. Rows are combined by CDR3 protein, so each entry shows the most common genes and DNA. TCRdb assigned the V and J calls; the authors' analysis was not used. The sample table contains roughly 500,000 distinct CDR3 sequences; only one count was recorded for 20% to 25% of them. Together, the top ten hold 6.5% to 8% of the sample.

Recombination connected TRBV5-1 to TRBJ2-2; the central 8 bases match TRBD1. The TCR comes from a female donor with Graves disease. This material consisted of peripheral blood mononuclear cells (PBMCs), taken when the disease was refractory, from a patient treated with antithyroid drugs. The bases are TGCGCCAGCAGCGAACGGCCAGGGGGCGATATTATCACCGGGGAGCTGTTTTTT. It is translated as CASSERPGGDIITGELFF.